This TCR beta chain derives from a study of blood T cell repertoires in COVID-19. As for the study in general: T cells, B-cell-depleted T cells, or PBMCs provided the cDNA or gDNA that served as material.

This clone was recorded only once. Donors were grouped by their self-reported clinical history. The data were produced by immunoSEQ multiplex PCR, yet TCRdb's version contains in-frame clones alone and is incomplete. The table has more than 200,000 clones, approximately 90% seen once. V trimming: 2 bases; J trimming: 0 bases; junction bases outside the gene matches: 6. CDR1 LGHDT and CDR2 YNNKEL come from the germline V gene (reference sequence). The CDR3 runs 17 residues. The clonotype was recovered from a woman aged 18-29 years who had recovered from COVID-19. The genes are TRBV3-1 (or the pseudogene TRBV3-2) and TRBJ1-5; 8 bases match TRBD1. Source material: PBMCs or T cells enriched from blood (not recorded which). CDR3 sequence: CASSQTTGAYSNQPQHF. The CDR3 nucleotides read TGTGCCAGCAGCCAAACGACAGGGGCCTATAGCAATCAGCCCCAGCATTTT.